The 12 T cell receptor beta chains reported below all come from one sample, sequenced in a study of blood T cell repertoires in COVID-19. Clones were read by immunoSEQ multiplex PCR, and TCRdb kept only the in-frame ones, dropping some. The sample consists of about 140,000 clones, about four fifths of them appearing once. Material: PBMCs or T cells enriched from blood (not recorded which). The receptors shown here come from a woman aged 45-65 years with acute COVID-19.

The chain has TRBV12-3 or TRBV12-4 and TRBJ1-1; D not certain. The CDR3 is 13 residues long. V gave up 4 bases and J gave up 11 bases, with 17 bases separating them. The CDR3 DNA is TGTGCCAGCAGTTCGAGCAGGATCTTCGAGGCTTTCTTT. This encodes CASSSSRIFEAFF.

The rearrangement links TRBV6-2 or TRBV6-3 to TRBJ2-2; 9 bases map to TRBD1. Looked up from germline, CDR1 is MNHEY and CDR2 is SVGEGT. V lost 2 bases to trimming and J lost 4 bases; unmatched junction nucleotides: 8. The CDR3 is made up of 17 amino acids. In DNA, the CDR3 is TGTGCCAGCAGTTACGAAACAGGGGGCGTCAGCACCGGGGAGCTGTTTTTT. This sequence encodes CASSYETGGVSTGELFF.

V gene TRBV7-9 combines with J gene TRBJ2-5, with D unclear. The germline gives CDR1 SEHNR, CDR2 FQNEAQ (reference sequence). Trimming cost V 2 bases and J 5 bases, with 6 bases left between them. The CDR3 length is 12 residues. The DNA of the CDR3 is TGTGCCAGCAGCTTATTTTCGGAGACCCAGTACTTC. It translates to CASSLFSETQYF.

The table lists this clone with a count of one. The chain is built from TRBV3-1 (or the pseudogene TRBV3-2) and TRBJ2-1; 8 positions match TRBD2. With V trimmed by 1 base and J by 0 bases, 11 bases remained unmatched. The CDR3 has 19 amino acids. From germline, CDR1 is LGHDT and CDR2 YNNKEL (reference sequence). In DNA, the CDR3 is TGTGCCAGCAGCCAAGTTAGTCTAGCGGGTGCTACCTCCTACAATGAGCAGTTCTTC. As protein: CASSQVSLAGATSYNEQFF.

In its sample, this clone was seen a few times. Other DNA sequences in this sample translate to the same CDR3. V and J are TRBV19 and TRBJ2-1; no clear D gene. The CDR3 loop spans 11 amino acids. The V end was cut by 8 bases, the J end by 6 bases, with 8 bases between. In germline, CDR1 is LNHDA, CDR2 SQIVND (reference sequence). The CDR3 bases are TGTGCCAGTTCCGGTCGCAATGAGCAGTTCTTC. It translates to CASSGRNEQFF.

The chain uses TRBV5-1 and TRBJ1-4; 9 bases are a match to TRBD1. Germline loops: CDR1 SGHRS, CDR2 YFSETQ. The junction had 5 bases not matched to a gene; V was cut back by 3 bases and J by 5 bases. The CDR3 totals 15 residues. CDR3 amino acids: CASSSNRGLNEKLFF. The CDR3 DNA follows: TGCGCCAGCAGCTCTAACAGGGGGCTAAATGAAAAACTGTTTTTT.

The CDR3 DNA reads TGTGCCAGCAGCTTACCCTATGGTGTCTACACCTTC. Translation: CASSLPYGVYTF. V and J are TRBV5-4 and TRBJ1-2; D remains ambiguous. In germline, CDR1 is SGHNT, CDR2 YYREEE (reference sequence). V lost 2 bases to trimming and J lost 10 bases, with 12 bases between them. The CDR3 sequence is 12 residues long. The complete variable domain, with remaining parts taken from reference TRBV5-4 and TRBJ1-2, reads ETGVTQSPTHLIKTRGQQVTLRCSSQSGHNTVSWYQQALGQGPQFIFQYYREEENGRGNFPPRFSGLQFPNYSSELNVNALELDDSALYLCASSLPYGVYTFGSGTRLTVV.

This clone was seen a single time. This chain uses TRBV5-1 with TRBJ2-3; 13 nucleotides match TRBD2. CDR3 length: 18 residues. V lost 0 bases and J lost 3; bases outside the gene matches: 7. The germline V gene encodes CDR1 SGHRS and CDR2 YFSETQ. The CDR3, as DNA: TGCGCCAGCAGCTTGGCCCACGGGACTAGCGGGAAGACAGATACGCAGTATTTT. Its protein is CASSLAHGTSGKTDTQYF.

The rearrangement uses TRBV24-1 and TRBJ1-1, with D perhaps matching TRBD1 (5 bases). V lost 7 bases and J 2 bases, leaving 28 bases between the germline ends. The length of the CDR3 is 19 residues. The germline gives CDR1 KGHDR, CDR2 SFDVKD. CDR3 coding DNA: TGTGCCACCAGGAACAGGCCCCCGGGTCCGATGAATGAAAACACTGAAGCTTTCTTT. It yields the protein CATRNRPPGPMNENTEAFF.

This chain links TRBV7-6 with TRBJ1-1, with a possible D match to TRBD1 (6 bases). CDR1 is SGHVS, CDR2 FNYEAQ, per germline. The germline V and J ends were trimmed by 5 bases and 1 base, with 17 bases remaining between them. The CDR3 consists of 16 residues. CDR3 amino acids: CASSPPWGGANTEAFF. The CDR3 DNA reads as TGTGCCAGCAGCCCCCCCTGGGGGGGGGCGAACACTGAAGCTTTCTTT. Combining the CDR3 with reference TRBV7-6 and TRBJ1-1 gives the whole variable domain GAGVSQSPRYKVTKRGQDVALRCDPISGHVSLYWYRQALGQGPEFLTYFNYEAQQDKSGLPNDRFSAERPEGSISTLTIQRTEQRDSAMYRCASSPPWGGANTEAFFGQGTRLTVV.

The rearrangement links TRBV4-2 to TRBJ1-6; no reliable D call. The CDR3 contains 16 residues. The V and J ends lost 0 bases and 5 bases respectively, with 11 bases between them. Germline V gene data show CDR1 as LGHNA and CDR2 as YNFKEQ. CDR3 DNA sequence: TGTGCCAGCAGCCAAGAGGCCGGGAGGAATAATTCACCCCTCCACTTT. Its protein product is CASSQEAGRNNSPLHF.

The V and J genes are TRBV6-5 and TRBJ1-2; tentative D call: TRBD1 (5 bases). V was shortened by 6 bases and J by 9 bases, with 11 bases between the two germline ends. The CDR3 consists of 11 residues. Germline CDR1 MNHEY, CDR2 SVGAGI. The CDR3 is CASRGGWSYTF. Here the CDR3 DNA reads TGTGCCAGCAGGGGGGGATGGAGCTACACCTTC.